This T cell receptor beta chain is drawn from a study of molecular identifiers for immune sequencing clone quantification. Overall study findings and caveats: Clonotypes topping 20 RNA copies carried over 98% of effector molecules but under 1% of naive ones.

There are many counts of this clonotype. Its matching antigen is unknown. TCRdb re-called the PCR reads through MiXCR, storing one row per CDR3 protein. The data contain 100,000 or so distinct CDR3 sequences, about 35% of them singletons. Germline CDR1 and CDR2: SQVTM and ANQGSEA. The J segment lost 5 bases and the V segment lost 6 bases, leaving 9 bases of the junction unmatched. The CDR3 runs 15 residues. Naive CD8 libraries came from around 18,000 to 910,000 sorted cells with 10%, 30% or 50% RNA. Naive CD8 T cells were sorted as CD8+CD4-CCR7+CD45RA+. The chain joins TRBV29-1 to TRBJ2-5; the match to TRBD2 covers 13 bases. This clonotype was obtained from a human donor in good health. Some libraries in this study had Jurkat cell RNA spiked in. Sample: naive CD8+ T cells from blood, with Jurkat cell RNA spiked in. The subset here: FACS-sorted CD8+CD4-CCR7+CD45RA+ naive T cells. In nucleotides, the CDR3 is TGCAGCGTCGGACTAGCGGGAGTGACCTGGGAGACCCAGTACTTC. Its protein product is CSVGLAGVTWETQYF. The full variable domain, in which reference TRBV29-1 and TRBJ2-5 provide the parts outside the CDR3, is SAVISQKPSRDICQRGTSLTIQCQVDSQVTMMFWYRQQPGQSLTLIATANQGSEATYESGFVIDKFPISRPNLTFSTLTVSNMSPEDSSIYLCSVGLAGVTWETQYFGPGTRLLVL.